The 17 T cell receptor beta chains reported below all come from one sample, sequenced in a study of T-cell reconstitution after alpha-beta-depleted transplantation in children. Researchers prepared the TCRbeta library using unique molecular identifiers, the study reports. TCRdb called the PCR reads again in MiXCR, with one record for every CDR3 protein. The table shows more than 550,000 distinct CDR3 sequences, with over 9.5% occurring only once. The sequencing used PBMCs from the stem cell graft donor, collected from the stem cell graft. Receptors originate from a human donor who donated a stem cell graft to a child with acute myeloid leukemia.

This clonotype was observed a few times. The genes are TRBV11-2 and TRBJ2-5, with D possibly being TRBD1 (6 bases). V gave up 2 bases and J gave up 1 base, with 17 bases separating them. Germline CDR1 reads SGHAT; CDR2 reads FQNNGV. The CDR3 is 17 amino acids. Here the CDR3 reads CASSLWGLPNTQETQYF. DNA for the CDR3: TGTGCCAGCAGCTTATGGGGGCTTCCCAACACCCAAGAGACCCAGTACTTC.

This clonotype was detected a few times. The chain couples TRBV4-3 to TRBJ1-2; possibly TRBD1 for D (6 bases). Germline-derived CDR1 and CDR2 are LGHNA and YSLEER. The CDR3 totals 15 residues. Trimming removed 0 bases from V and 4 bases from J, with 12 bases in between. In DNA, the CDR3 is TGCGCCAGCAGCCAAGACCAGGGGAAAGTCTATGGCTACACCTTC. Its translation is CASSQDQGKVYGYTF.

The chain uses TRBV7-2 and TRBJ1-5; D unresolved. Germline V gene lookup returns CDR1 SGHTA and CDR2 FQGNSA. V gave up 4 bases and J gave up 4 bases, with 11 bases separating them. The CDR3 is 14 amino acids. The CDR3 DNA reads TGTGCCAGCAGCTCTGACATAATTAATCAGCCCCAGCATTTT. It yields the protein CASSSDIINQPQHF.

At least ten counts were recorded for this clonotype. V gene TRBV11-3 combines with J gene TRBJ2-6; D perhaps matches TRBD2 (7 bases). The germline gives CDR1 SGHNT, CDR2 YENEEA. The CDR3 consists of 18 residues. Between the trimmed V and J ends, which lost 1 base and 0 bases, there was a span of 13 bases. Written as DNA, the CDR3 is TGTGCCAGCAGCTTAGGGGGGGGCTTGGACTCTGGGGCCAACGTCCTGACTTTC. Translating gives CASSLGGGLDSGANVLTF.

This clonotype has a handful of counts. The chain uses TRBV15 and TRBJ2-3, with 13 bases fitting TRBD2. V lost 5 bases to trimming and J lost 2 bases; unmatched junction nucleotides: 4. The CDR3 contains 16 residues. In germline, CDR1 is LNHNV, CDR2 YYDKDF (reference sequence). The CDR3 region is CATSRTSGSVTDTQYF. CDR3 in DNA: TGTGCCACCAGCCGGACTAGCGGGAGCGTCACAGATACGCAGTATTTT. The whole variable domain, filled in from reference TRBV15 and TRBJ2-3, reads DAMVIQNPRYQVTQFGKPVTLSCSQTLNHNVMYWYQQKSSQAPKLLFHYYDKDFNNEADTPDNFQSRRPNTSFCFLDIRSPGLGDTAMYLCATSRTSGSVTDTQYFGPGTRLTVL.

V and J are TRBV9 and TRBJ2-2; no firm D call. This CDR3 spans 13 amino acids. Trimming stripped 3 bases from V and 7 bases from J, with 10 bases between. The germline V gene encodes CDR1 SGDLS and CDR2 YYNGEE. The CDR3 reads CASSAGPDGELFF. The CDR3 DNA is TGTGCCAGCAGCGCCGGACCCGACGGGGAGCTGTTTTTT.

This clonotype was detected a few times. The chain joins TRBV20-1 to TRBJ2-1; no reliable D call. Germline assignment: CDR1 DFQATT and CDR2 SNEGSKA (reference sequence). This CDR3 region has 14 residues. V was cut by 3 bases and J by 4 bases, with 13 bases left in between. CDR3 nucleotides: TGCAGTGCTAGTTGGCGAGGAAGGTACAATGAGCAGTTCTTC. This sequence encodes CSASWRGRYNEQFF.

The sample holds many counts of this clonotype. The gene calls are TRBV28 and TRBJ1-5, with TRBD1 as a possible D gene (6 bases). This CDR3 has 13 amino acids. CDR1 MDHEN and CDR2 SYDVKM come from the germline V gene. V was clipped by 5 bases and J by 4 bases, with 9 bases between them. For the CDR3, the DNA is TGTGCCAGCAGTGGACAGCCAAATCAGCCCCAGCATTTT. Amino acid sequence: CASSGQPNQPQHF.

The chain uses TRBV6-5 and TRBJ2-7; tentative D call: TRBD2 (6 bases). The germline V gene has CDR1 MNHEY and CDR2 SVGAGI. CDR3 length equals 12 residues. Trimming stripped 5 bases from V and 6 bases from J, with 11 bases between. In DNA form, the CDR3 reads TGTGCCAGCAGTACCGGGACTCCCGAGCAGTACTTC. It translates to CASSTGTPEQYF.

This rearrangement joins TRBV7-2 to TRBJ1-1, with D uncertain. Germline assignment: CDR1 SGHTA and CDR2 FQGNSA. The CDR3 has 15 residues. With 5 bases removed from V and 1 base from J, the gap between germline ends came to 14 bases. In DNA, the CDR3 is TGTGCCAGCAGCCTCCCCTTGACAAGGAACACTGAAGCTTTCTTT. Its protein is CASSLPLTRNTEAFF.

About this clonotype itself: One end of the junction does not line up with germline, which may come from a read error. This chain uses TRBV20-1 with TRBJ1-4, with TRBD1 as a possible D gene (5 bases). The CDR3 runs to 15 residues. CDR1 DFQATT and CDR2 SNEGSKA come from the germline V gene (reference sequence). The chain's CDR3 is CCARDKGRGGEKLFF. The CDR3 DNA follows: TGCTGTGCTAGAGATAAGGGGCGGGGAGGTGAAAAACTGTTTTTT.

The genes are TRBV6-2 or TRBV6-3 and TRBJ2-1; D unclear. CDR3 length: 13 residues. V dropped 7 bases and J dropped 8 bases, with 15 bases sitting between them. Looked up from germline, CDR1 is MNHEY and CDR2 is SVGEGT. The CDR3 sequence: CASISLEGYEQFF. The CDR3 DNA is TGTGCCAGCATCTCACTGGAAGGCTATGAGCAGTTCTTC.

The chain joins TRBV20-1 to TRBJ2-7; the D is unclear. V was shortened by 6 bases and J by 6 bases, with 12 bases between the two germline ends. CDR3 length: 11 amino acids. The germline V gene has CDR1 DFQATT and CDR2 SNEGSKA (reference sequence). The CDR3: CSAPFRGEQYF. CDR3 sequence (DNA): TGCAGTGCCCCCTTCCGTGGCGAGCAGTACTTC.

This clonotype showed up many times. The chain recombines TRBV6-6 with TRBJ2-7; 7 bases are a match to TRBD2. CDR1 is MNHNY, CDR2 SVGAGI, per germline (reference sequence). V lost 4 bases, J lost 6 bases, and 6 bases stayed unmatched. This CDR3 comprises 13 residues. The CDR3 DNA reads as TGTGCCAGCAGTTCCCCGACTAGCCTCGAGCAGTACTTC. Translated: CASSSPTSLEQYF.

This clonotype was found many times. The J gene is TRBJ1-6, the V gene TRBV6-6, with 8 bases identical to TRBD1. CDR3 length: 15 residues. V dropped 2 bases and J dropped 7; count of bases not matched to a gene: 4. Germline V gene lookup returns CDR1 MNHNY and CDR2 SVGAGI (reference sequence). CDR3 loop: CASSYGTGKNSPLHF. For the CDR3, the DNA is TGTGCCAGCAGTTACGGGACAGGAAAAAATTCACCCCTCCACTTT.

V is TRBV6-6 and J is TRBJ2-3, with TRBD2 matching over 11 bases. V shed 10 bases and J 4 bases; nucleotides not matched to a gene: 4. This CDR3 region has 13 residues. Germline assignment: CDR1 MNHNY and CDR2 SVGAGI (reference sequence). The CDR3 sequence: CAIRTSGSDTQYF. Here the CDR3 DNA reads TGTGCCATACGGACTAGCGGGTCAGATACGCAGTATTTT.

This clonotype has more than one count but fewer than ten. V and J are TRBV5-5 and TRBJ2-7; D gene unclear. The CDR3 has 15 amino acids. Germline assignment: CDR1 SGHKS and CDR2 YYEKEE (reference sequence). V lost 0 bases and J 2 bases, leaving 12 bases between the germline ends. The CDR3 bases are TGTGCCAGCAGCTTGGGGCTAGGCGGCCCCTACGAGCAGTACTTC. Translated: CASSLGLGGPYEQYF.